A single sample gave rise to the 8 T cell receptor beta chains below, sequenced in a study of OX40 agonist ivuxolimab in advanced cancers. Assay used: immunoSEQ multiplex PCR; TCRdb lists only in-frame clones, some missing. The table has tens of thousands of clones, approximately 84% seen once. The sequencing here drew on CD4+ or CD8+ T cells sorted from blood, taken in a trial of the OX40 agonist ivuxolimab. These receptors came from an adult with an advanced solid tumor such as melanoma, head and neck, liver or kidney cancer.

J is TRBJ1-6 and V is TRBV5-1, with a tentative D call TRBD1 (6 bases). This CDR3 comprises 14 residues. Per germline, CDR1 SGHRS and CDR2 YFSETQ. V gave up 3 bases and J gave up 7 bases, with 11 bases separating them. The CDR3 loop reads CASSSFTGNSPLHF. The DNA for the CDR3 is TGCGCCAGCAGCTCCTTTACAGGGAATTCACCCCTCCACTTT.

Here the CDR3 DNA reads TGTGCCAGCAGTTTATTCCAAGGTAGCGGGAGAGAGACCCAGTACTTC. Protein product: CASSLFQGSGRETQYF. The V gene is TRBV27, the J gene TRBJ2-5, with 9 positions matching TRBD2. The CDR3 runs to 16 residues. Germline assignment: CDR1 MNHEY and CDR2 SMNVEV (reference sequence). V shed 1 base and J 4 bases; nucleotides not matched to a gene: 7.

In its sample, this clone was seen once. Here the CDR3 DNA reads TGTGCCAGCAGCTTATCGACGAACACCGGGGAGCTGTTTTTT. This sequence encodes CASSLSTNTGELFF. The chain joins TRBV7-3 to TRBJ2-2; D is undetermined. The CDR3 has 14 residues. The germline V gene has CDR1 SGHTA and CDR2 FQGTGA. The V and J ends lost 2 bases and 0 bases respectively, with 4 bases between them.

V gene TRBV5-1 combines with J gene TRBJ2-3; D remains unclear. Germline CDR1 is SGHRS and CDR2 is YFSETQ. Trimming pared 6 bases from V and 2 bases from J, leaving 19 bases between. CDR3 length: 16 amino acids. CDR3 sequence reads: CASKSSRKGDTDTQYF. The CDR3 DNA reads TGCGCCAGCAAATCCTCCAGGAAGGGTGACACAGATACGCAGTATTTT.

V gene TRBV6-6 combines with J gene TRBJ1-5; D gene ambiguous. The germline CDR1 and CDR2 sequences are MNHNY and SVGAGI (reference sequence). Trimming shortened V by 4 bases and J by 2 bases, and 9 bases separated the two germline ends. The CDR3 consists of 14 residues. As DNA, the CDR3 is TGTGCCAGCAGTTTTTCCGGAGGCAATCAGCCCCAGCATTTT. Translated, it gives CASSFSGGNQPQHF.

The CDR3 sequence: CASSPPGTGGQPQHF. In DNA form, the CDR3 reads TGTGCCAGCTCACCGCCCGGGACCGGAGGGCAGCCCCAGCATTTT. This sequence joins TRBV18 and TRBJ1-5, with D tentatively TRBD1 (5 bases). Germline lookup yields CDR1 KGHSH and CDR2 LQKENI. There are 15 residues in the CDR3. V shed 3 bases and J shed 7 bases, with 16 bases lying between them. The complete variable domain, with remaining parts taken from reference TRBV18 and TRBJ1-5, reads NAGVMQNPRHLVRRRGQEARLRCSPMKGHSHVYWYRQLPEEGLKFMVYLQKENIIDESGMPKERFSAEFPKEGPSILRIQQVVRGDSAAYFCASSPPGTGGQPQHFGDGTRLSIL.

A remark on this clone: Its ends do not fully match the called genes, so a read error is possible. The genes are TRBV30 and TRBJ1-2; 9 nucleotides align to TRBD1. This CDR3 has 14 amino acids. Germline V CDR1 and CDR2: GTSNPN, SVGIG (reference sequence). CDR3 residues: CAWSVRDRDYGYTF. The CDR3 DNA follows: TGTGCCTGGAGTGTACGGGACAGGGACTACGGCTACACCTTC. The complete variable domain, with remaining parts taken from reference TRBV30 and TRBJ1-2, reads SQTIHQWPATLVQPVGSPLSLECTVEGTSNPNLYWYRQAAGRGLQLLFYSVGIGQISSEVPQNLSASRPQDRQFILSSKKLLLSDSGFYLCAWSVRDRDYGYTFGSGTRLTVV.

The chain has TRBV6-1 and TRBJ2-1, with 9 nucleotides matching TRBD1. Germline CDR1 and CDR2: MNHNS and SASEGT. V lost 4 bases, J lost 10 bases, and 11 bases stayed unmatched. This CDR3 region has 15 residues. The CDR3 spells CASSGGTGMVGEQFF. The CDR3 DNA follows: TGTGCCAGCAGTGGAGGGACAGGGATGGTAGGAGAGCAGTTCTTC.